This T cell receptor (beta chain) was recorded in a study of cytomegalovirus exposure and HLA in healthy donors. Findings and caveats of the study: Reports credit the classifier with highly specific, highly sensitive diagnosis of cytomegalovirus status. Prediction of most subjects' HLA-A and HLA-B alleles by TCR beta sequences was reportedly accurate.

Samples came from healthy bone marrow donors. Concerning this clone: Antigen specificity is unknown.

CDR1 is MNHNY and CDR2 is SVGAGI in the germline V gene (reference sequence). The V gene end was trimmed by 5 bases and the J gene end by 4 bases; junction bases not matched to a gene: 3. The CDR3 contains 13 residues. Both 60 Vbeta primers and 13 Jbeta primers went into the PCR. The table came from immunoSEQ multiplex PCR; TCRdb's copy has only in-frame clones and leaves some out. The table has over 200,000 clones, over 80% seen once. The source of this sequence is a man in his forties in good health and CMV-seropositive. The specimen was PBMCs. The chain joins TRBV6-6 to TRBJ2-7; 9 positions agree with TRBD2. The CDR3 DNA reads as TGTGCCAGCAGTCTAGGACTAGCGTACGAGCAGTACGTC. The encoded protein is CASSLGLAYEQYV.